This entry concerns a single TCR beta chain. Its antigen is still unknown. No much larger clonotype is one base removed from it; base qualities were not supplied. The cohort was made up of approximately 670 healthy bone marrow donors. At the time of sampling, every cohort member was nominally healthy, though immune exposures that went unrecorded were likely present. The donor was CMV seropositive and was included in the group of 270 or so seropositive cohort members. Each donor provided a peripheral blood sample, and peripheral blood mononuclear cells were used for TCR beta sequencing. The Qiagen DNeasy Blood Extraction Kit was used to extract genomic DNA from the blood cell samples. The data were taken from a study of cytomegalovirus exposure and HLA in healthy donors (dated by TCRdb to about 2017). The study in broad terms: An earlier analysis of more than 550 of the donors reported over 250 Gb of sequence data and around 120 million unique TCR beta sequences obtained from roughly 180 million T cells. The T cell repertoires of 666 subjects were profiled by immunosequencing and related to cytomegalovirus serostatus. Among the roughly 410 genotyped donors, around 81% belonged to the genetic ancestry cluster associated with self-reported Caucasian donors. To predict cytomegalovirus infection status, the study brought together high-throughput TCR immunosequencing, statistical association of individual TCRs with disease status, and machine learning. In an earlier analysis of 500 to 650 of the donors, high-throughput TCR beta sequencing was used to judge whether each TCR beta V gene segment behaved as functional or pseudogenic. Rather than drawing on any new phenotypic data, the later analysis identified candidate immune exposures from TCR beta sequences and the way those sequences occurred across donors. All discovery cohort repertoires had been generated using a single sequencing platform. In addition to the first cohort of 650 to 800 subjects, a separate validation cohort of approximately 110 different subjects was used. An early release covering approximately 600 HLA-typed donors comprised 250 to 350 gigabases of sequencing data and about 90 million unique TCR sequences. The number of typed donors differed by locus: about 629-630 for A, B, C, DRB1 and DQB1; 522 for DQA1; 606 for DPA1; and roughly 490 for DPB1. The study aimed to test whether cataloging public T cell receptors could reveal signatures of past pathogen exposure. Genome-wide SNP genotypes for about three fifths of the roughly 670 donors were used in a later genetic analysis, which treated that subset as a discovery cohort. Alongside the repertoire data, information on donor age, sex, ethnicity and CMV serostatus was compiled. Roughly 5 DR-DQ haplotypes were handled as single units for association and clustering, since linkage in the cohort was strong. Class I and class II HLA loci were covered by the typing at four-digit resolution. To study patterns of TCR occurrence, a later analysis re-analyzed previously published TCR beta repertoires from several hundred donors and added high-resolution HLA genotyping. Across some 400 genotyped donors of the cohort, an average of approximately 220,000 unique TCR beta nucleotide sequences per donor were sequenced, and roughly 20% of those sequences were non-productive.

From a lookup of the germline V gene (reference sequence), CDR1 and CDR2 are LNHDA and SQIVND. V loses 7 bases of germline sequence and J loses 4 bases, and the interval between the two ends is 25 bases. From the cysteine through the phenylalanine, the CDR3 covers 17 amino acids. Only the CDR3 DNA is retained, 51 bases long and in frame from the first base. The library was obtained by the immunoSEQ multiplex PCR assay. The multiplex PCR relied on a mix of 60 forward primers for TCR Vbeta segments and 13 reverse primers for TCR Jbeta segments. The CDR3 region of rearranged TCR beta genes was amplified from genomic DNA with a multiplex PCR assay. Amplified TCR beta libraries were sequenced as 87-base-pair reads on the Illumina HiSeq System. Concerning the study's data processing: A later analysis tallied tens of millions of unique TCR beta chains across the 600 to 700 repertoires, and approximately 9.9 million of those chains were shared by two or more donors. Raw reads were error-corrected and collapsed into unique sequences by a nearest-neighbor algorithm in which closely related sequences were merged to remove PCR and sequencing errors. To assign V, D and J gene segments, CDR3 sequences were aligned to IMGT reference sequences. For a sequence to be retained, at least a six-nucleotide match to both a V gene segment and a J gene segment was required. A rearrangement counted as productive if the CDR3 had no stop codons and remained in frame with V and J, and every other rearrangement counted as non-productive. CDR3 was defined according to IMGT convention as the region running from the second conserved V-encoded cysteine to the conserved J-encoded phenylalanine. Sequences without an unambiguous match to a single V gene segment were excluded from the earlier analysis of a few hundred of the donors. An earlier analysis of about 590 of the donors classified V segments as functional when productive rearrangements were above 56.7% and as segregating when the standard deviation between donors was above 5%. To diagnose cytomegalovirus status from the catalog of TCR beta chain sequences, a statistical classification framework was built. A later analysis assigned V and J genes by comparing TCR nucleotide sequences with IMGT/GENE-DB human TR gene sequences. Using the TCRdist pipeline, a later analysis assigned CDR3 sequences along with most-parsimonious VDJ recombination scenarios. In a later analysis, each TCR beta chain was defined by its CDR3 amino acid sequence together with its V-gene family, and reads lacking a unique V-gene family were excluded. As a way to deal with suspected cross-contamination and a sequencing artifact, a later analysis dropped nearly 600 nucleotide sequences that were highly shared and had low generation probability. In a later analysis, a clonal expansion index was calculated for each public chain from normalized within-repertoire ranks of inferred template counts. In a later analysis, generation probabilities were computed using a VDJ recombination model fitted to out-of-frame rearrangements, and the results were checked against IGoR. A later analysis scored TCR-TCR, TCR-HLA and TCR-CMV co-occurrence with hypergeometric tests, applying a repertoire-size bias correction to TCR pairs. To estimate false discovery rates, a later analysis permuted the HLA or CMV assignments 20 times. In a later analysis, co-occurring TCRs were grouped using DBSCAN, with TCRdist sequence similarity added in when clustering inside HLA-allele-positive subsets. Repertoires with fewer than 30,000 or more than 120,000 public chains, plus five repertoires with anomalous nucleotide sharing, were excluded from co-occurrence clustering. The immuneACCESS repertoire file appears here via TCRdb, limited to in-frame rearrangements. These files lack a portion of the clones; in checked studies, under half of the deficit traces to unresolved V genes, and the cause of the others is not known. Clone size and the V and J calls come from that table; the DNA yielded D and trimming. Recorded for this sample are fewer than 70,000 clones; roughly 71% of them occurred a single time. The ten top clones hold more than 9.5% of the sample.

Beyond this particular receptor, the publication reports: Linkage disequilibrium might explain the correlated functional status among segregating V segments, but an unknown experimental factor could not be ruled out. Seventeen rarely observed V segments, including chromosome 9 orphons, were excluded from the earlier analysis of about 610 of the donors because counts were too low. According to a later analysis, parvovirus B19, influenza, CMV and Epstein-Barr virus appeared linked to several top co-occurrence clusters. Because HLA typing was missing for some donors at each locus, association tests included only the typed subset. Compared with equally common non-associated chains, HLA-associated TCR beta chains in a later analysis were more clonally expanded and had lower generation probabilities. Immune exposure information for the cohort was limited to CMV serostatus. An earlier analysis of 450 to 750 of the donors showed that most TCR beta V segments appeared in productive rearrangements either about 87% or about 30% of the time, which broadly matched IMGT annotations. It was suggested by the authors that the approach could potentially be generalized to other disease states and immunological phenotypes. Because the 87-base-pair reads could not distinguish some IMGT-functional V segments, including TRBV6-2 and TRBV6-3, those segments were excluded. Across donors, most TCR sequences were observed very rarely, whereas some public TCRs were present in many individuals. In a later analysis, TCR association rates were found to vary across HLA loci, with the most associated TCRs seen for DRB1 alleles and the fewest for HLA-C alleles. A later genetic analysis reported fewer N-insertions in productive TCRs among donors in an Asian-associated ancestry cluster than the approximately 670-donor mean. The presence/absence analyses assumed that sequencing depth was roughly uniform across donors, and that assumption may not be true. In a later analysis, most CMV-associated TCR beta chains were found to appear HLA-restricted, with HLA associations seemingly driven largely by CMV exposure. A total of about 150 TCR beta chains were listed by the study as associated with cytomegalovirus. In a later analysis, over 15,000 TCR beta sequences were associated with specific HLA alleles at a false discovery rate of 0.05. The classifier was reported to diagnose cytomegalovirus status with high specificity and sensitivity in both the original cohort and the validation cohort. An association between a missense DCLRE1C variant and V-gene and J-gene trimming of TCR beta chains was found in a later genetic analysis and replicated in an independent cohort. A cluster of highly shared sequence variants was judged likely to represent a technical artifact of the sequencing pipeline. This cohort had only TCR beta chains sequenced, and the lack of alpha or paired-chain data limited which features could be detected. A few of the identified cytomegalovirus-associated TCR beta chains were confirmed in vitro to be specific for cytomegalovirus antigens. A further reported finding was that TCR beta sequences accurately predicted the HLA-A and HLA-B alleles for most subjects in the first cohort. When HLA alleles, especially DR and DQ, strongly co-occurred, TCR associations were difficult to assign to individual alleles.

The receptor was isolated from a woman in her fifties or sixties in good health and CMV-seropositive. The rearranged segments are TRBV19 and TRBJ1-1; no D gene can be assigned with confidence. Sequenced input: PBMCs. The DNA sequence reads TGTGCCAGTACCGACCCTGGCCACGGCCCCCGAGGCACTGAAGCTTTCTTT. Its protein product is CASTDPGHGPRGTEAFF.